Given below is one T cell receptor (beta chain) in context. These data originate in a study of beta chain features in type 1 diabetes. Expressed TCRB transcripts were sequenced because the isolated RNA had all been reverse transcribed beforehand. Some clones are missing from TCRdb's copy, which holds only in-frame ones; the method was immunoSEQ multiplex PCR. This table has 900,000 or so clones, about a sixth appearing once. Source material: naive CD4+ T cells from blood. This TCR derives from a woman under 30 in good health.

CDR3 amino acids: CATSRGGVNEQFF. The CDR3 coding sequence is TGTGCCACCAGCAGAGGGGGGGTTAATGAGCAGTTCTTC. The chain combines TRBV15 with TRBJ2-1, with D possibly being TRBD2 (6 bases). Germline V gene lookup returns CDR1 LNHNV and CDR2 YYDKDF (reference sequence). The V end was cut by 1 base, the J end by 7 bases, with 8 bases between. The CDR3 sequence is 13 residues long.